What follows describes a single T cell receptor (beta chain). The data were obtained in a study of cytomegalovirus exposure and HLA in healthy donors. The PCR employed 60 Vbeta primers together with 13 Jbeta primers. Repertoires were generated with immunoSEQ multiplex PCR, while TCRdb's copy carries only in-frame clones and drops some. The sample records under 80,000 clones, 70% to 75% being singletons. The TCR was taken from a woman younger than 45 in good health and CMV-seronegative. Material for sequencing was PBMCs.

Here the CDR3 DNA reads TGTGCCAGCAGCTTACTCTGGGAGGGACTAACGGGCACAGATACGCAGTATTTT. The encoded protein is CASSLLWEGLTGTDTQYF. The rearrangement links TRBV7-2 to TRBJ2-3; 7 bases line up with TRBD2. The CDR3 covers 18 residues. V lost 2 bases and J lost 1; bases outside the gene matches: 12. Germline V gene sequence: CDR1 SGHTA, CDR2 FQGNSA.